These T cell receptor beta chains were read from a single sample in a study of T cell responses to AZD1222 COVID-19 vaccine. TCRdb's table, derived via immunoSEQ multiplex PCR, lists solely in-frame clones and lacks some. The table shows about 150,000 clones, with roughly 94% occurring only once. The starting material was peripheral blood, obtained on day 0 of AZD1222 vaccination. Every receptor here comes from an adult in good health. Each CDR3 is given with its conserved first and last residue. Fields, in order: J gene, V gene, clone size, D gene, CDR3 length, CDR3 DNA, CDR3 protein. The D gene is left open where the match is weak. Size is stated for part of the rows, as once, few or many counts, or as a class when the clone is expanded.

J: TRBJ2-1
V: TRBV4-1
size: -
D: TRBD2
length: 14
DNA: TGCGCCAGCAGCCACCCACGCGGGGGGAATGAGCAGTTCTTC
CDR3: CASSHPRGGNEQFF

J: TRBJ2-2
V: TRBV4-2
size: -
D: TRBD2
length: 16
DNA: TGTGCCAGCAGCCAAGATCTAGCGGGGGTAACCGGGGAGCTGTTTTTT
CDR3: CASSQDLAGVTGELFF

J: TRBJ1-5
V: TRBV3-1/TRBV3-2
size: -
D: -
length: 13
DNA: TGTGCCAGCAGCCCTACGGAGACTCAGCCCCAGCATTTT
CDR3: CASSPTETQPQHF

J: TRBJ2-3
V: TRBV2
size: -
D: TRBD2
length: 16
DNA: TGTGCCAGCAGGGTGGAACTAGCGGGAGGTTCAGATACGCAGTATTTT
CDR3: CASRVELAGGSDTQYF

J: TRBJ1-4
V: TRBV10-3
size: once
D: -
length: 14
DNA: TGTGCCATCAGTGTCCGGCCCATGGATGAAAAACTGTTTTTT
CDR3: CAISVRPMDEKLFF

J: TRBJ2-1
V: TRBV6-5
size: -
D: -
length: 13
DNA: TGTGCCAGCAGGGGGAATCTATACAATGAGCAGTTCTTC
CDR3: CASRGNLYNEQFF

J: TRBJ2-4
V: TRBV19
size: -
D: TRBD1
length: 19
DNA: TGTGCCAGTAGTGTGACCAGGGGGCGCGGAGATTTTGCCAAAAACATTCAGTACTTC
CDR3: CASSVTRGRGDFAKNIQYF

J: TRBJ1-1
V: TRBV6-5
size: -
D: -
length: 10
DNA: TGTGCCAGCATAATGGGAGTGACTTTCTTT
CDR3: CASIMGVTFF

J: TRBJ2-6
V: TRBV7-3
size: -
D: -
length: 16
DNA: TGTGCCAGCGGGGGCCAGGGTCACTCTGGGGCCAACGTCCTGACTTTC
CDR3: CASGGQGHSGANVLTF

J: TRBJ1-1
V: TRBV5-5
size: -
D: -
length: 16
DNA: TGTGCCAGCAGAAACGCAGGAGGGGAGAGCTACACTGAAGCTTTCTTT
CDR3: CASRNAGGESYTEAFF

J: TRBJ1-6
V: TRBV27
size: -
D: -
length: 12
DNA: TGTGCCAGCAGTTTAGGAAATTCACCCCTCCACTTT
CDR3: CASSLGNSPLHF

J: TRBJ1-1
V: TRBV23-1
size: -
D: -
length: 16
DNA: TGCGCCAGCAGTCCCCCCCCCGGACACTGGAACACTGAAGCTTTCTTT
CDR3: CASSPPPGHWNTEAFF

J: TRBJ1-1
V: TRBV11-2
size: -
D: -
length: 11
DNA: TGTGCCAGCAGCTTACAGGGAGAAGCTTTCTTT
CDR3: CASSLQGEAFF

J: TRBJ1-1
V: TRBV27
size: -
D: -
length: 16
DNA: TGTGCCAGCAGTTCCCTCCGCCGGGGTGGGGACACTGAAGCTTTCTTT
CDR3: CASSSLRRGGDTEAFF

J: TRBJ1-2
V: TRBV20-1
size: few
D: -
length: 13
DNA: TGCAGTGCTAGTAAGGGACGGTTGGATGGCTACACCTTC
CDR3: CSASKGRLDGYTF

J: TRBJ2-1
V: TRBV7-9
size: -
D: -
length: 13
DNA: TGTGCCAGCAGCTTAGGCCTAAACAATGAGCAGTTCTTC
CDR3: CASSLGLNNEQFF

J: TRBJ1-1
V: TRBV19
size: -
D: -
length: 12
DNA: TGTGCCGTGGAGGGGGAGGACACTGAAGCTTTCTTT
CDR3: CAVEGEDTEAFF

J: TRBJ2-5
V: TRBV27
size: few
D: TRBD1
length: 15
DNA: TGTGCCAGCAGTTTATTGGGACAGAGGGGGGAGACCCAGTACTTC
CDR3: CASSLLGQRGETQYF

J: TRBJ1-3
V: TRBV18
size: -
D: -
length: 16
DNA: TGTGCCAGCTCACCCTTGGGATCGGGCTCTGGAAACACCATATATTTT
CDR3: CASSPLGSGSGNTIYF

J: TRBJ1-3
V: TRBV11-2
size: -
D: -
length: 13
DNA: TGTGCCAGCACCAGTTCGCCTGGAAACACCATATATTTT
CDR3: CASTSSPGNTIYF

J: TRBJ2-1
V: TRBV5-1
size: -
D: TRBD2
length: 16
DNA: TGCGCCAGCAGCTTGGAGGCTAGCGGGAGGGCGAATGAGCAGTTCTTC
CDR3: CASSLEASGRANEQFF

J: TRBJ2-1
V: TRBV19
size: -
D: -
length: 15
DNA: TGTGCCAGTGGCCTCGGGACCAGGTCCTACAATGAGCAGTTCTTC
CDR3: CASGLGTRSYNEQFF

J: TRBJ1-3
V: TRBV2
size: -
D: -
length: 14
DNA: TGTGCCAGCAGTGATGGGGGGCTGGGAAACACCATATATTTT
CDR3: CASSDGGLGNTIYF

J: TRBJ2-5
V: TRBV5-5
size: -
D: TRBD2
length: 15
DNA: TGTGCCAGCAGCTTGGGTAGCGGGGGAATTGAGACCCAGTACTTC
CDR3: CASSLGSGGIETQYF

J: TRBJ1-2
V: TRBV7-9
size: -
D: -
length: 14
DNA: TGTGCCAGCAGCTTACCGCTCACCTCTAATGGCTACACCTTC
CDR3: CASSLPLTSNGYTF

J: TRBJ2-2
V: TRBV18
size: -
D: -
length: 16
DNA: TGTGCCAGCTCACCGATCCCTCGACAGGACACCGGGGAGCTGTTTTTT
CDR3: CASSPIPRQDTGELFF

J: TRBJ2-5
V: TRBV5-4
size: -
D: -
length: 14
DNA: TGTGCCAGCAGCTTGGACCCCCGGAGGGAGACCCAGTACTTC
CDR3: CASSLDPRRETQYF

J: TRBJ2-3
V: TRBV2
size: -
D: TRBD2
length: 17
DNA: TGTGCCAGCAGTTTTCCAACTAGCGGGGGCCCCACAGATACGCAGTATTTT
CDR3: CASSFPTSGGPTDTQYF

J: TRBJ1-1
V: TRBV11-2
size: -
D: -
length: 13
DNA: TGTGCCAGCAGCTTAATACCGAACACTGAAGCTTTCTTT
CDR3: CASSLIPNTEAFF

J: TRBJ1-2
V: TRBV30
size: -
D: -
length: 12
DNA: TGTGCCTGGAGTGTAATTACGGGGGGCTACACCTTC
CDR3: CAWSVITGGYTF

J: TRBJ2-2
V: TRBV2
size: -
D: -
length: 14
DNA: TGTGCCAGCAGCGAATTTGTAAACACCGGGGAGCTGTTTTTT
CDR3: CASSEFVNTGELFF

J: TRBJ1-3
V: TRBV19
size: -
D: TRBD1
length: 15
DNA: TGTGCCAGTCAAATTACCGGGACAGGAGGGGCCACCATATATTTT
CDR3: CASQITGTGGATIYF

J: TRBJ2-1
V: TRBV2
size: -
D: TRBD2
length: 14
DNA: TGTGCCACCCAGTGGACCGGGACTAGCAATGAGCAGTTCTTC
CDR3: CATQWTGTSNEQFF